Below are 7 T cell receptor beta chains sequenced from a single sample in a study of T cells in Graves' hyperthyroidism and ophthalmopathy. The TCR beta CDR3 regions underwent amplification using RNA transcripts as the source. The HTBI set primed first-round TCR CDR3 RT-PCR. TCRdb reanalysed the multiplex PCR reads using MiXCR and keeps one entry per CDR3 protein. The sample carries approximately 590,000 distinct CDR3 sequences, less than 20% recorded once. The specimen sequenced was blood. All receptors derive from a woman aged 25 to 39 with Graves' hyperthyroidism.

This clonotype was recorded at least ten times. The chain joins TRBV20-1 to TRBJ1-2; TRBD1 matches at 9 bases. The germline V gene has CDR1 DFQATT and CDR2 SNEGSKA (reference sequence). Trimming cost V 3 bases and J 8 bases; bases outside gene matches: 4. CDR3 size: 12 residues. CDR3 residues: CSASLTGGGYTF. The CDR3 region has the DNA TGCAGTGCTAGCTTAACAGGGGGCGGCTACACCTTC.

This clonotype was picked up many times. The chain is built from TRBV30 and TRBJ2-2; no clear D gene. V dropped 5 bases and J dropped 4 bases, with 8 bases sitting between them. The CDR3 is 12 residues long. Per the germline V gene, CDR1 is GTSNPN and CDR2 is SVGIG (reference sequence). The CDR3 DNA is TGTGCCTGGGCCTGGGGCACCGGGGAGCTGTTTTTT. Protein: CAWAWGTGELFF. Using reference TRBV30 and TRBJ2-2 for the parts outside the CDR3, the full variable domain is SQTIHQWPATLVQPVGSPLSLECTVEGTSNPNLYWYRQAAGRGLQLLFYSVGIGQISSEVPQNLSASRPQDRQFILSSKKLLLSDSGFYLCAWAWGTGELFFGEGSRLTVL.

This chain connects TRBV24-1 to TRBJ2-7, with 13 nucleotides matching TRBD2. Trimming cost V 4 bases and J 3 bases; bases outside gene matches: 5. The germline CDR1 and CDR2 sequences are KGHDR and SFDVKD. The CDR3 totals 16 residues. The CDR3 protein is CATSEPGLAGVYEQYF. CDR3 in DNA: TGTGCCACCAGTGAACCTGGACTAGCGGGAGTCTACGAGCAGTACTTC.

At least ten counts were recorded for this clonotype. V usage is TRBV5-5 and J usage is TRBJ1-5; TRBD1 aligns across 7 bases. The CDR3 covers 13 residues. CDR1 is SGHKS and CDR2 is YYEKEE in the germline V gene (reference sequence). The J segment lost 7 bases and the V segment lost 4 bases, leaving 5 bases of the junction unmatched. CDR3 loop: CASSRDRDQPQHF. CDR3 nucleotide sequence: TGTGCCAGCAGCCGAGACAGGGACCAGCCCCAGCATTTT.

This clonotype was detected ten times or more. The V call is TRBV2, the J call TRBJ2-3, with D unclear. The V gene lost 3 bases and the J gene lost 0 bases, with 4 bases spanning the gap. Looked up from germline, CDR1 is SNHLY and CDR2 is FYNNEI. This CDR3 has 13 amino acids. This CDR3 reads CASSDASTDTQYF. The CDR3 DNA sequence: TGTGCCAGCAGTGATGCTAGCACAGATACGCAGTATTTT.

This clonotype was seen repeatedly, ten times or more. The chain is built from TRBV28 and TRBJ2-7; 7 bases are a match to TRBD1. This CDR3 has 14 amino acids. The ends lost 6 bases at V and 3 bases at J; junction bases unmatched: 8. The germline V gene has CDR1 MDHEN and CDR2 SYDVKM. The CDR3 nucleotides read TGTGCCAGCAGCCTCCTCGGGACAGACTACGAGCAGTACTTC. It translates to CASSLLGTDYEQYF.

This clonotype appeared many times. The chain uses TRBV5-1 and TRBJ2-7, with D perhaps assigned TRBD1 or TRBD2 (5 bases each). CDR3 length: 15 residues. Trimming pared 2 bases from V and 2 bases from J, leaving 14 bases between. Germline-derived CDR1 and CDR2 are SGHRS and YFSETQ. The CDR3 DNA sequence: TGCGCCAGCAGCTTAGAGGGGACCGTCCCCTACGAGCAGTACTTC. This gives the protein CASSLEGTVPYEQYF.